The source of this TCR beta chain is a study of T-cell memory formation after mild COVID-19. Findings of the study overall: Day 15 to 85 contracting clones showed balanced CD4/CD8; day 15 to 37 expanders favored CD4+. The main location of contracting CD4+ clones was CM and EM, and that of contracting CD8+ clones was EMRA.

The CDR3 totals 14 residues. CDR1 and CDR2 from the germline V gene are SGHVS and FQNEAQ. J was trimmed by 14 bases and V by 5 bases; bases with no gene match: 14. TCRdb re-called the 5' RACE reads through MiXCR, storing one row per CDR3 protein. There are 200,000 or so distinct CDR3 sequences in the sample; approximately 20% occur only once, and roughly 2.3% lies in the top ten. As regards this clonotype: Its antigen is currently unknown.

The clonotype originates from an adult woman who had mild COVID-19 (a few samples of this study predate the infection). Cell type and time point are not known. The V call is TRBV7-8, the J call TRBJ2-3, with 9 bases fitting TRBD2. Sequenced sample: PBMCs or a T cell subset sorted from them (not recorded which). The DNA of the CDR3 is TGTGCCAGCAGCCCGCGGGCTAGCGGGACTGTGTGGTATTTT. Its protein product is CASSPRASGTVWYF.